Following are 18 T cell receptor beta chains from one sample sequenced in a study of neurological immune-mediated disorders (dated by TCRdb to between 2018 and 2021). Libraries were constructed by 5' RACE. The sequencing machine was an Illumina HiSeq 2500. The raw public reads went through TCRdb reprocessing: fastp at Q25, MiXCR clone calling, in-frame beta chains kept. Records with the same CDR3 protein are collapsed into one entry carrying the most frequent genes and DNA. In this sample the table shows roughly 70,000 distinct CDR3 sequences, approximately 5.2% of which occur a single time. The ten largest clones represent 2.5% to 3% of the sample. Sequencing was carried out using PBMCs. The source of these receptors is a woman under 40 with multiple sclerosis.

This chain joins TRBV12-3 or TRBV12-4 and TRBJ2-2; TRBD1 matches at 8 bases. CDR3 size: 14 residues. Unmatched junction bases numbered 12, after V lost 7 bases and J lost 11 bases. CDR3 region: CASTTDRASSELFF. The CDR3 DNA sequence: TGTGCCAGCACCACGGACAGGGCCAGTTCAGAGCTGTTTTTT.

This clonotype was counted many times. CDR3 DNA sequence: TGTGCCAGCAGCTTAGATCCGGGGGGTCATGAGCAGTTCTTC. Protein: CASSLDPGGHEQFF. This chain connects TRBV11-2 to TRBJ2-1; 7 bases line up with TRBD2. Germline values: CDR1 SGHAT, CDR2 FQNNGV. V lost 0 bases and J lost 8; bases outside the gene matches: 4. The length of the CDR3 is 14 residues. Full variable domain (outside the CDR3, taken from reference TRBV11-2 and TRBJ2-1): EAGVAQSPRYKIIEKRQSVAFWCNPISGHATLYWYQQILGQGPKLLIQFQNNGVVDDSQLPKDRFSAERLKGVDSTLKIQPAKLEDSAVYLCASSLDPGGHEQFFGPGTRLTVL.

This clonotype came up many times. Written as DNA, the CDR3 is TGTGCCAGCAGCATCGCCGGGACAGGGGGCTACGAGCAGTACTTC. Translated, it gives CASSIAGTGGYEQYF. The chain has TRBV7-9 and TRBJ2-7, with 11 bases that match TRBD1. CDR1 and CDR2 from the germline V gene are SEHNR and FQNEAQ (reference sequence). The CDR3 runs to 15 residues. The J segment lost 3 bases and the V segment lost 5 bases, leaving 6 bases of the junction unmatched.

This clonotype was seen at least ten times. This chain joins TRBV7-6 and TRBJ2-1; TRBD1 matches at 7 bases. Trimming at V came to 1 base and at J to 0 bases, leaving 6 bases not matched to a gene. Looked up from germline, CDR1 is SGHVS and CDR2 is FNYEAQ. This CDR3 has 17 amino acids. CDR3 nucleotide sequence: TGTGCCAGCAGCTTAGGGGACAGACCGAGCTCCTACAATGAGCAGTTCTTC. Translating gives CASSLGDRPSSYNEQFF.

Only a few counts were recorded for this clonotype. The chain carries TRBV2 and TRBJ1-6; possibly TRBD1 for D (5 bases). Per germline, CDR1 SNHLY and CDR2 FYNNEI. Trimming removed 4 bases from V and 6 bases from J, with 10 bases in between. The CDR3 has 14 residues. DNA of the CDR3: TGTGCCAGCAGTGGCCAGGGCGGTAATTCACCCCTCCACTTT. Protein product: CASSGQGGNSPLHF.

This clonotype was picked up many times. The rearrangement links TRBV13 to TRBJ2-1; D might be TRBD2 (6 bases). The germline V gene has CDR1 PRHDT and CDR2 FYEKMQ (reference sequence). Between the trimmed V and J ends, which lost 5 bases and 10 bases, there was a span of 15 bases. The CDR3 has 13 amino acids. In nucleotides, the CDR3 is TGTGCCAGCAGCCTTGGACGGAGGGAGGAGCAGTTCTTC. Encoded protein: CASSLGRREEQFF.

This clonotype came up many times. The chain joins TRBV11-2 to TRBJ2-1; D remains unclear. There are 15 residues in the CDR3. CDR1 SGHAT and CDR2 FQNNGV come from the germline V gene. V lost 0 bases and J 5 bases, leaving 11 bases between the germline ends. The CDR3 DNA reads TGTGCCAGCAGCTTAGATGGCAGGTACAACAATGAGCAGTTCTTC. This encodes CASSLDGRYNNEQFF.

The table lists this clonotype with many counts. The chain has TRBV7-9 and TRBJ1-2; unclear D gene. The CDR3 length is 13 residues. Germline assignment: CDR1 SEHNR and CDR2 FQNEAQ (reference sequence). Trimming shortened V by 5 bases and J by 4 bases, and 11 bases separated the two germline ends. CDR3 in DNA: TGTGCCAGCAGCCCGGGGTCCTCCTATGGCTACACCTTC. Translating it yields CASSPGSSYGYTF.

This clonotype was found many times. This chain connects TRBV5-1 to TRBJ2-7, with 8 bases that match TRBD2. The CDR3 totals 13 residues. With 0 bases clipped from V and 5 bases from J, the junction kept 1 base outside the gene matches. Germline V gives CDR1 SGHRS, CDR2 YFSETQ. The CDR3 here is CASSLGTSNEQYF. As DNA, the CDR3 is TGCGCCAGCAGCTTGGGGACTAGCAACGAGCAGTACTTC.

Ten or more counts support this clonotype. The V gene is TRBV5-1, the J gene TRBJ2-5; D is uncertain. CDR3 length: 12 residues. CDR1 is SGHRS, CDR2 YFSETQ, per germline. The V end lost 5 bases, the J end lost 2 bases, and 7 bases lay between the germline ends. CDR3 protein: CASSTQQETQYF. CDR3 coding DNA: TGCGCCAGCAGTACACAACAAGAGACCCAGTACTTC.

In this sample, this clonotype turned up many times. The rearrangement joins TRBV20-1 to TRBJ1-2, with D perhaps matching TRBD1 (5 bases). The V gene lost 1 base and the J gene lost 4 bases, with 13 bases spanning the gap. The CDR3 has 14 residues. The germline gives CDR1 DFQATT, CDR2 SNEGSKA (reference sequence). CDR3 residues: CSARGQPGPYGYTF. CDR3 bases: TGCAGTGCTAGAGGGCAACCAGGGCCCTATGGCTACACCTTC.

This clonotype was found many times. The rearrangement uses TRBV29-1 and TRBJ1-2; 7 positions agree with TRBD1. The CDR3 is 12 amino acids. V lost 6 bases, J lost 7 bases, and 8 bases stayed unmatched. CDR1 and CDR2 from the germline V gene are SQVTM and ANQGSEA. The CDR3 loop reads CSVEGASGGYTF. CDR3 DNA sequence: TGCAGCGTCGAGGGGGCGTCGGGTGGCTACACCTTC.

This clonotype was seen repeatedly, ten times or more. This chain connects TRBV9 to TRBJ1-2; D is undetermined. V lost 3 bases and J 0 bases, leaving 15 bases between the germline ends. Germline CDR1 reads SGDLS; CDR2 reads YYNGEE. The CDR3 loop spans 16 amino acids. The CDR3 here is CASSEPLRRANYGYTF. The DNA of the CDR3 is TGTGCCAGCAGCGAACCACTCAGGCGAGCTAACTATGGCTACACCTTC.

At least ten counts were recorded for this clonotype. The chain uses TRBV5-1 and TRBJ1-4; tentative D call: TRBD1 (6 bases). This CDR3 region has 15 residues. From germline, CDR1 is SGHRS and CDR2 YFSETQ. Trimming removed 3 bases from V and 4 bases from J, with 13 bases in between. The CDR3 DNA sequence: TGCGCCAGCAGCTCAACAGGGCTGAGTAATGAAAAACTGTTTTTT. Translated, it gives CASSSTGLSNEKLFF.

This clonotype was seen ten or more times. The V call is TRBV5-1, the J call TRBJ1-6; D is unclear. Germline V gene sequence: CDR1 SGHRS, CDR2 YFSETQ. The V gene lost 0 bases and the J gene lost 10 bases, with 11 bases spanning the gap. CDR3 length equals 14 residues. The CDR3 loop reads CASSLGREGSPLHF. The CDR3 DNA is TGCGCCAGCAGCTTGGGTAGGGAGGGCTCACCCCTCCACTTT.

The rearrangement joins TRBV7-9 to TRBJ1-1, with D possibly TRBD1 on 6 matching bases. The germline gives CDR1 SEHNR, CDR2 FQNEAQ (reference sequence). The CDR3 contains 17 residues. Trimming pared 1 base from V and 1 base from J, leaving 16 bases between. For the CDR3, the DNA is TGTGCCAGCAGCTTAGTCCGGGGGCTGATGGAGAACACTGAAGCTTTCTTT. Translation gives CASSLVRGLMENTEAFF.

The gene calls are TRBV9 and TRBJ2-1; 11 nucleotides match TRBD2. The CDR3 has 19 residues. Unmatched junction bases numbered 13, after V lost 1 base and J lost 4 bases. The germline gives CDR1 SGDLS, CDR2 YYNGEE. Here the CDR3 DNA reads TGTGCCAGCAGCGTAATGGGATCGCACCTAGCGGGGGGATACAATGAGCAGTTCTTC. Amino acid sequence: CASSVMGSHLAGGYNEQFF.

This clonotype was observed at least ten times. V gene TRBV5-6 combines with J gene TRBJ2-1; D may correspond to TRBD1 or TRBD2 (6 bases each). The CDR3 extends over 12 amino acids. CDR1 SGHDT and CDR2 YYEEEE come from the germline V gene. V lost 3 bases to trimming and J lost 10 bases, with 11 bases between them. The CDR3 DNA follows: TGTGCCAGCAGCTGGGGGGCGGGAGAGCAGTTCTTC. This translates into CASSWGAGEQFF.